This TCR beta chain emerged from a study of radiotherapy plus CTLA-4 blockade in lung cancer. The overall study: With 31% of patients having disease control, objective responses were seen in roughly 18%. Study-level points and caveats: With interferon-beta, early dynamics of blood T cell clones were reported to best predict response. After treatment with radiotherapy plus ipilimumab, TCR clones that came from the tumor expanded in blood.

With respect to this clone: Its antigen is not known.

Focal radiation plus CTLA-4 blockade with ipilimumab was administered to patients who had chemo-refractory metastatic non-small-cell lung cancer. The repertoire was sequenced with immunoSEQ multiplex PCR; TCRdb's copy has only in-frame clones and lacks some. The sample consists of approximately 44,000 clones, roughly four fifths of them appearing once. CDR1 and CDR2 from the germline V gene are KGHSH and LQKENI. J gave up 0 bases and V 2 bases, and 3 bases lay outside the gene matches. The CDR3 loop spans 15 amino acids. Sequenced here: peripheral blood, sampled from a patient treated with radiotherapy plus ipilimumab. The clonotype was recovered from a human donor with non-small cell lung cancer who had stable disease on radiotherapy plus ipilimumab. This chain uses TRBV18 with TRBJ1-2, with TRBD1 identical over 7 bases. The CDR3 region has the DNA TGTGCCAGCTCACCATACGGACAGGCTAACTATGGCTACACCTTC. This gives the protein CASSPYGQANYGYTF.